This TCR beta chain derives from a study of T cell clonality in common variable immunodeficiency. About this clone: Its cognate antigen is unknown. The read halts 3 residues ahead of the CDR3 end, with the missing end drawn from the germline J gene.

Using immunoSEQ multiplex PCR, the repertoire was profiled, and TCRdb retains in-frame clones only, with some absent. In total the sample includes roughly 29,000 clones, none of them seen once. General study results and limits: CVID subjects shared fewer TCRbeta clones than healthy controls did. In common variable immunodeficiency, TCR beta chains reportedly carried fewer deletions and N-nucleotide insertions. Repertoire-complication correlations in CVID were limited by patient heterogeneity. Authors noted CVID clonality's cause needs subpopulation repertoire sequencing.

CDR3 length: 17 residues. Germline lookup yields CDR1 MNHEY and CDR2 SVGEGT. V shed 4 bases and J 0 bases; nucleotides not matched to a gene: 11. The V gene is TRBV6-2 or TRBV6-3, the J gene TRBJ1-1; 7 positions match TRBD1. The clonotype was recovered from a human donor with common variable immunodeficiency. The sequenced sample consisted of peripheral blood mononuclear cells. The DNA read from the CDR3 is TGTGCCAGCAGTTTACCTGCCGGGACAGCCATGAACACTGAA. Protein product: CASSLPAGTAMNTE. The full CDR3 is CASSLPAGTAMNTEAFF.